Each of the 29 T cell receptor beta chains below was sequenced from the same sample in a study of T cells in Graves' hyperthyroidism and ophthalmopathy. RNA transcripts were the template for amplifying TCR beta CDR3 regions. With the HTBI primer set, the TCR CDR3 went through a first round of RT-PCR. TCRdb used MiXCR to reprocess the multiplex PCR reads, holding one entry per CDR3 protein. Of about 350,000 distinct CDR3 sequences detected, approximately 18% appear once; the ten largest clones hold about 16%. Sequencing was carried out using blood. The receptors were sampled from a woman aged 40 to 50 with Graves' ophthalmopathy.

In its sample, this clonotype ranks as large. This rearrangement joins TRBV20-1 to TRBJ1-1; TRBD1 matches 7 bases. This CDR3 contains 12 residues. Losses at the gene ends were 2 bases for V and 3 bases for J; bases not matched to a gene: 0. Germline CDR1 and CDR2: DFQATT and SNEGSKA (reference sequence). The CDR3 nucleotides are TGCAGTGCTAGACAGGGGGACACTGAAGCTTTCTTT. The encoded protein is CSARQGDTEAFF.

The J gene is TRBJ1-1, the V gene TRBV18; TRBD1 is a possible D gene (6 bases). Germline-derived CDR1 and CDR2 are KGHSH and LQKENI. The length of the CDR3 is 16 residues. Between the trimmed V and J ends, which lost 0 bases and 1 base, there was a span of 12 bases. The DNA for the CDR3 is TGTGCCAGCTCACCACCGTTTGGACAGCAGAACACTGAAGCTTTCTTT. Its translation is CASSPPFGQQNTEAFF.

This chain joins TRBV19 and TRBJ1-5, with TRBD1 matching 8 bases. V trimming: 7 bases; J trimming: 5 bases; junction bases outside the gene matches: 7. Per the germline V gene, CDR1 is LNHDA and CDR2 is SQIVND (reference sequence). This CDR3 comprises 14 residues. Here the CDR3 reads CASKGTGGDQPQHF. The CDR3 DNA sequence: TGTGCCAGTAAAGGGACAGGTGGGGATCAGCCCCAGCATTTT.

This clonotype was observed many times. The CDR3 loop is CASSQGHSPNTEAFF. CDR3 coding DNA: TGCGCCAGCAGCCAAGGACATTCACCGAACACTGAAGCTTTCTTT. V gene TRBV4-3 combines with J gene TRBJ1-1; D gene uncertain. This CDR3 is 15 amino acids long. Trimming took 1 base from V and 1 from J, leaving 10 bases between them. The germline gives CDR1 LGHNA, CDR2 YSLEER.

Many counts were recorded for this clonotype. The V and J genes are TRBV11-2 and TRBJ2-7; perhaps TRBD1 as D (5 bases). The V gene's germline CDR1 is SGHAT and CDR2 FQNNGV. Trimming cost V 1 base and J 0 bases, with 10 bases left between them. This CDR3 spans 15 amino acids. DNA for the CDR3: TGTGCCAGCAGCTTAGTAGCCGACAGCTCCTACGAGCAGTACTTC. As protein: CASSLVADSSYEQYF.

In the case of this clonotype: This may stem from a read error, because a much larger clone lies one nucleotide away. Here the CDR3 reads CSATTPCGRLYEQYF. The CDR3 DNA reads as TGCAGTGCTACGACCCCATGCGGGAGGCTCTACGAGCAGTACTTC. V usage is TRBV20-1 and J usage is TRBJ2-7; 8 bases align to TRBD2. The junction had 11 bases not matched to a gene; V was cut back by 4 bases and J by 3 bases. This CDR3 spans 15 amino acids. Germline V gene lookup returns CDR1 DFQATT and CDR2 SNEGSKA (reference sequence).

This clonotype showed up many times. The chain carries TRBV19 and TRBJ1-1, with D tentatively TRBD1 (5 bases). CDR1 and CDR2 (germline): LNHDA, SQIVND (reference sequence). There are 14 residues in the CDR3. V lost 2 bases and J 6 bases, leaving 13 bases between the germline ends. The CDR3 bases are TGTGCCAGTAGTATATGGGGACTTGACTCTGAAGCTTTCTTT. Protein product: CASSIWGLDSEAFF.

This clonotype was observed at least ten times. Since the CDR3 does not end with the conserved phenylalanine or tryptophan, this likely comes from a read error. The chain links TRBV7-2 to TRBJ2-7; no reliable D call. Per the germline V gene, CDR1 is SGHTA and CDR2 is FQGNSA. CDR3 size: 12 residues. Deletions cut 2 bases from V and 2 bases from J, with 4 bases between. CDR3 in DNA: TGTGCCAGCAGCTTATCGACCTACGAGCAGTACCTC. It translates to CASSLSTYEQYL.

The V and J genes are TRBV12-3 or TRBV12-4 and TRBJ1-1, with D possibly being TRBD1 (6 bases). This CDR3 is built from 15 residues. Trimming cost V 6 bases and J 0 bases, with 14 bases left between them. CDR3 sequence: CASSPGQLMNTEAFF. In nucleotides, the CDR3 is TGTGCCAGCAGCCCCGGACAGTTGATGAACACTGAAGCTTTCTTT.

There are many counts of this clonotype. The chain couples TRBV2 to TRBJ1-5, with D unresolved. CDR1 and CDR2 from the germline V gene are SNHLY and FYNNEI. Trimming removed 0 bases at V and 10 bases at J, with 7 bases between. This CDR3 has 12 residues. The CDR3 nucleotides read TGTGCCAGCAGTGAAGCGCTTCTCCCCCAGCATTTT. Protein: CASSEALLPQHF.

This clonotype was observed many times. The rearrangement uses TRBV2 and TRBJ2-5; 9 bases map to TRBD2. The CDR3 is made up of 13 amino acids. Germline V gene sequence: CDR1 SNHLY, CDR2 FYNNEI. The J segment lost 5 bases and the V segment lost 7 bases, leaving 5 bases of the junction unmatched. CDR3 nucleotides: TGTGCCAGCAAGGCGGGAGGGCTTGAGACCCAGTACTTC. Amino acid sequence: CASKAGGLETQYF.

This clonotype was detected ten times or more. The chain joins TRBV12-3 or TRBV12-4 to TRBJ1-5; weak D call: TRBD1 (5 bases). V lost 2 bases to trimming and J lost 1 base, with 21 bases between them. The CDR3 covers 19 residues. CDR3 amino acids: CASSLFGARGGISNQPQHF. The CDR3 coding sequence is TGTGCCAGCAGTTTATTTGGGGCCCGAGGTGGGATCAGCAATCAGCCCCAGCATTTT.

The sample holds many counts of this clonotype. The chain combines TRBV27 with TRBJ2-7, with D perhaps being TRBD1 or TRBD2 (7 bases each). The CDR3 is made up of 17 amino acids. The V end was cut by 2 bases, the J end by 3 bases, with 20 bases between. Germline loops: CDR1 MNHEY, CDR2 SMNVEV (reference sequence). CDR3: CASSLHQGRDSNYEQYF. The CDR3 region has the DNA TGTGCCAGCAGTTTACACCAAGGGAGGGACAGCAACTACGAGCAGTACTTC.

The chain has TRBV30 and TRBJ1-5; perhaps TRBD1 as D (5 bases). The V end lost 8 bases, the J end lost 0 bases, and 17 bases lay between the germline ends. The germline V gene encodes CDR1 GTSNPN and CDR2 SVGIG (reference sequence). This CDR3 region has 15 residues. In DNA, the CDR3 is TGTGCCGTATCCAGAAGGGGCGATAGCAATCAGCCCCAGCATTTT. Amino acid sequence: CAVSRRGDSNQPQHF.

The sample holds many counts of this clonotype. V gene TRBV27 combines with J gene TRBJ2-7; 8 bases line up with TRBD1. V was pared by 2 bases and J by 5 bases, with 5 bases of the junction left unmatched. Germline lookup yields CDR1 MNHEY and CDR2 SMNVEV (reference sequence). The CDR3 loop spans 14 amino acids. The CDR3 loop reads CASSLLGQGHEQYF. The CDR3 DNA follows: TGTGCCAGCAGTTTACTCGGACAGGGCCACGAGCAGTACTTC.

The table lists this clonotype with many counts. The rearrangement uses TRBV4-1 and TRBJ1-2, with 7 bases identical to TRBD1. V lost 4 bases to trimming and J lost 4 bases; unmatched junction nucleotides: 9. Germline lookup yields CDR1 MGHRA and CDR2 YSYEKL. The CDR3 contains 15 residues. CDR3 nucleotides: TGCGCCAGCAGCCCTCGGGACAGATTATCCTATGGCTACACCTTC. Encoded protein: CASSPRDRLSYGYTF.

Ten or more counts support this clonotype. The chain recombines TRBV20-1 with TRBJ2-7, with 8 bases aligning to TRBD1. V was pared by 4 bases and J by 3 bases, with 2 bases of the junction left unmatched. Germline-derived CDR1 and CDR2 are DFQATT and SNEGSKA (reference sequence). The CDR3 consists of 12 residues. For the CDR3, the DNA is TGCAGTGCTACCGGGACAGGCTACGAGCAGTACTTC. This gives the protein CSATGTGYEQYF.

There are many counts of this clonotype. The junction departs from the called germline gene at one end, perhaps through a read error. The V call is TRBV6-1, the J call TRBJ1-5; 10 nucleotides match TRBD1. The CDR3 spans 14 residues. In germline, CDR1 is MNHNS, CDR2 SASEGT. The CDR3 coding sequence is TGTGCCAGCAGTGAAATTACCTGGACAGGGGGTTTGGATTTT. Translated, it gives CASSEITWTGGLDF.

This clonotype has at least ten counts. This rearrangement joins TRBV11-2 to TRBJ2-7, with D possibly being TRBD1 or TRBD2 (5 bases each). V lost 1 base and J lost 2, with 12 bases in between. The CDR3 sequence is 15 residues long. CDR1 SGHAT and CDR2 FQNNGV come from the germline V gene. CDR3 residues: CASSLGGLVTYEQYF. The CDR3 DNA is TGTGCCAGCAGCTTAGGGGGGTTGGTGACCTACGAGCAGTACTTC.

This clonotype was recorded many times. This chain uses TRBV6-2 or TRBV6-3 with TRBJ2-7; 8 nucleotides agree with TRBD2. This CDR3 spans 15 amino acids. The germline gives CDR1 MNHEY, CDR2 SVGEGT. V shed 6 bases and J 3 bases; nucleotides not matched to a gene: 10. The CDR3 loop is CASSPTAGGFYEQYF. CDR3 coding DNA: TGTGCCAGCAGCCCGACTGCGGGGGGTTTCTACGAGCAGTACTTC.

This clonotype was counted ten times or more. V is TRBV28 and J is TRBJ2-5, with 7 bases identical to TRBD1. Germline lookup yields CDR1 MDHEN and CDR2 SYDVKM. This CDR3 has 14 amino acids. Trimming took 6 bases from V and 5 from J; bases not matched to a gene: 9. DNA for the CDR3: TGTGCCAGCAGGTACGACAGGGCACGGGAGACCCAGTACTTC. Its protein is CASRYDRARETQYF. Looking up the rest from reference TRBV28 and TRBJ2-5 gives the full variable domain: DVKVTQSSRYLVKRTGEKVFLECVQDMDHENMFWYRQDPGLGLRLIYFSYDVKMKEKGDIPEGYSVSREKKERFSLILESASTNQTSMYLCASRYDRARETQYFGPGTRLLVL.

This clonotype was found many times. The chain combines TRBV12-3 or TRBV12-4 with TRBJ2-7, with 7 bases that match TRBD2. The trim removed 5 bases at V and 3 bases at J, leaving 7 bases unmatched. This CDR3 spans 14 amino acids. CDR3 coding DNA: TGTGCCAGCAGTCCGGGGCTAGCGGACTACGAGCAGTACTTC. The encoded protein is CASSPGLADYEQYF.

Many counts were recorded for this clonotype. The genes are TRBV19 and TRBJ2-2; TRBD2 aligns across 12 bases. V dropped 5 bases and J dropped 5; count of bases not matched to a gene: 6. This CDR3 contains 16 residues. Per germline, CDR1 LNHDA and CDR2 SQIVND (reference sequence). The CDR3, as DNA: TGTGCCAGTAGTCCACTAGCGGGAGGATTAACCGGGGAGCTGTTTTTT. Protein product: CASSPLAGGLTGELFF.

This clonotype came up many times. V gene TRBV6-5 combines with J gene TRBJ2-2; D gene ambiguous. Trimming removed 8 bases at V and 0 bases at J, with 7 bases between. The germline gives CDR1 MNHEY, CDR2 SVGAGI. There are 13 residues in the CDR3. CDR3 nucleotides: TGTGCCAGCGGCATAGCGAACACCGGGGAGCTGTTTTTT. As protein: CASGIANTGELFF.

The table lists this clonotype with many counts. The V call is TRBV28, the J call TRBJ1-2, with D possibly matching TRBD1 (5 bases). V was cut by 5 bases and J by 7 bases, with 23 bases left in between. The CDR3 spans 16 residues. Germline assignment: CDR1 MDHEN and CDR2 SYDVKM. As DNA, the CDR3 is TGTGCCAGCAGTCTTCCGGGCCGGGGCAGGGAGGTTGGCTACACCTTC. Translation gives CASSLPGRGREVGYTF.

This clonotype was counted many times. The chain is built from TRBV28 and TRBJ1-1, with a weak D call TRBD1 (6 bases). Looked up from germline, CDR1 is MDHEN and CDR2 is SYDVKM. The CDR3 loop spans 15 amino acids. V was shortened by 8 bases and J by 0 bases, with 16 bases between the two germline ends. The CDR3 coding sequence is TGTGCCAGCGAGGGCAGGGGATTAGTGAACACTGAAGCTTTCTTT. Translated: CASEGRGLVNTEAFF.

The sample holds many counts of this clonotype. V gene TRBV2 combines with J gene TRBJ1-2; possibly TRBD1 for D (5 bases). Trimming pared 7 bases from V and 5 bases from J, leaving 14 bases between. Germline lookup yields CDR1 SNHLY and CDR2 FYNNEI. The length of the CDR3 is 13 residues. The CDR3 here is CASMAGSDYGYTF. The CDR3 DNA reads TGTGCCAGCATGGCAGGGAGTGATTATGGCTACACCTTC.

This sequence joins TRBV24-1 and TRBJ1-5; D uncertain. The CDR3 spans 11 residues. V was shortened by 9 bases and J by 8 bases, with 10 bases between the two germline ends. In germline, CDR1 is KGHDR, CDR2 SFDVKD. The CDR3 is CATGPREPQHF. The CDR3 DNA sequence: TGTGCCACCGGCCCCCGGGAGCCCCAGCATTTT.

The table lists this clonotype with many counts. The chain has TRBV10-3 and TRBJ1-5; tentative D call: TRBD1 (6 bases). Germline lookup yields CDR1 ENHRY and CDR2 SYGVKD. The CDR3 is 14 residues long. The V end lost 6 bases, the J end lost 11 bases, and 20 bases lay between the germline ends. CDR3 region: CAISEQGSLSAQHF. CDR3 DNA: TGTGCCATCAGCGAACAGGGCTCCCTTTCAGCCCAGCATTTT.